This TCR beta chain was retrieved from a study of blood T cell repertoires in COVID-19. Clones were read by immunoSEQ multiplex PCR, and TCRdb kept only the in-frame ones, dropping some. The sample gives about 200,000 clones, around nine tenths of which show up once; approximately 1.5% is in the top ten. The sequence came from a man aged 18 to 30 with active or convalescent COVID-19. Sequencing input: peripheral blood.

CDR3 nucleotide sequence: TGTGCCAGCTCGGCACTAGCGGTCTCCTACAATGAGCAGTTCTTC. Protein product: CASSALAVSYNEQFF. The V call is TRBV18, the J call TRBJ2-1; TRBD2 agrees at 8 bases. This CDR3 has 15 amino acids. Trimming removed 6 bases from V and 0 bases from J; junction bases left unmatched: 4. The germline V gene encodes CDR1 KGHSH and CDR2 LQKENI.